The 27 T cell receptor beta chains below all came from one sample that was sequenced in a study of blood T cells in healthy people across ages. Together with a sample-barcoded 5' primer, a J-beta primer mix was included in a second PCR lasting about 6 to 11 cycles. TCRdb processed the 5' RACE reads anew with MiXCR; each CDR3 protein has one entry. The sample lists around 1,500,000 distinct CDR3 sequences, 35% to 45% occurring once. The source material was blood. The receptors derive from a woman between 18 and 29 years old in good health.

This clonotype was seen only a few times. The chain employs TRBV3-1 and TRBJ1-5, with no clear D. Looked up from germline, CDR1 is LGHDT and CDR2 is YNNKEL (reference sequence). This CDR3 region has 13 residues. Trimming cost V 0 bases and J 7 bases, with 7 bases left between them. CDR3 sequence: CASSQDSFQPQHF. The CDR3 DNA reads TGTGCCAGCAGCCAAGATAGTTTCCAGCCCCAGCATTTT.

Remarks on this clonotype: The junction does not match germline at one end; this may be a read error. The chain joins TRBV9 to TRBJ2-7, with D tentatively TRBD2 (5 bases). Germline lookup yields CDR1 SGDLS and CDR2 YYNGEE. The CDR3 spans 16 residues. The CDR3 loop reads CASSVGGHSSSYQQYF. The CDR3 nucleotides read TGTGCCAGCAGCGTAGGGGGTCACTCTAGCTCCTACCAGCAGTACTTC. Full variable domain (missing parts from reference TRBV9 and TRBJ2-7): DSGVTQTPKHLITATGQRVTLRCSPRSGDLSVYWYQQSLDQGLQFLIQYYNGEERAKGNILERFSAQQFPDLHSELNLSSLELGDSALYFCASSVGGHSSSYQQYFGPGTRLTVT.

The chain is built from TRBV6-5 and TRBJ1-2; TRBD1 matches 12 bases. The J segment lost 8 bases and the V segment lost 7 bases, leaving 8 bases of the junction unmatched. Germline CDR1 reads MNHEY; CDR2 reads SVGAGI. The CDR3 sequence is 14 residues long. CDR3 in DNA: TGTGCCAGCATCCCCCAAGGGACAGGGGGCGGCTACACCTTC. Residues: CASIPQGTGGGYTF.

The V and J genes are TRBV3-1 and TRBJ1-2; TRBD1 matches at 12 bases. Trimming removed 0 bases from V and 8 bases from J; junction bases left unmatched: 10. Per the germline V gene, CDR1 is LGHDT and CDR2 is YNNKEL (reference sequence). The CDR3 sequence is 17 residues long. CDR3 amino acids: CASSQERDRGQSGGYTF. CDR3 bases: TGTGCCAGCAGCCAAGAGAGGGACAGGGGGCAATCCGGAGGCTACACCTTC.

Only a few counts were recorded for this clonotype. This sequence joins TRBV28 and TRBJ2-3; the D call may be TRBD1 or TRBD2 (5 bases each). Germline CDR1 MDHEN, CDR2 SYDVKM. The CDR3 is 15 amino acids. Trimming took off 5 bases at V and 4 bases at J, with 16 bases between the two ends. CDR3 amino acids: CASSGRDPSPDTQYF. CDR3 in DNA: TGTGCCAGCAGTGGCCGGGACCCCAGTCCAGATACGCAGTATTTT.

The rearrangement links TRBV7-7 to TRBJ2-7; the D gene could be TRBD1 or TRBD2 (5 bases each). The CDR3 is made up of 14 amino acids. Germline CDR1 SSHAT, CDR2 FNYEAQ (reference sequence). V lost 6 bases and J 7 bases, leaving 19 bases between the germline ends. This chain's CDR3 is CASSQTSGAREQYF. In nucleotides, the CDR3 is TGTGCCAGCAGTCAAACTAGTGGGGCGAGGGAGCAGTACTTC.

The rearrangement uses TRBV10-2 and TRBJ2-1; TRBD2 aligns across 8 bases. Trimming took 8 bases from V and 6 from J; bases not matched to a gene: 9. This CDR3 spans 14 amino acids. CDR1 is WSHSY, CDR2 SAAADI, per germline. The CDR3 sequence: CASVVAGGGNEQFF. The CDR3 DNA follows: TGCGCCAGCGTAGTGGCGGGAGGCGGCAATGAGCAGTTCTTC.

The V gene is TRBV16, the J gene TRBJ1-2; TRBD1 is a possible D gene (6 bases). Germline values: CDR1 KGHSY, CDR2 FQNENV. V was cut by 2 bases and J by 1 base, with 14 bases left in between. This CDR3 is 16 amino acids long. The CDR3 loop is CASSQNSQGGNYGYTF. In nucleotides, the CDR3 is TGTGCCAGCAGCCAAAACTCACAGGGAGGTAACTATGGCTACACCTTC.

Only a few counts were recorded for this clonotype. V usage is TRBV12-3 or TRBV12-4 and J usage is TRBJ2-7; a possible D gene is TRBD2 (5 bases). V gave up 3 bases and J gave up 10 bases, with 16 bases separating them. The length of the CDR3 is 13 residues. CDR3 amino acids: CASSLAGPGSQYF. CDR3 nucleotide sequence: TGTGCCAGCAGTTTGGCAGGTCCGGGGTCCCAGTACTTC.

This rearrangement joins TRBV11-2 to TRBJ1-2, with D unresolved. The CDR3 totals 11 residues. Germline loops: CDR1 SGHAT, CDR2 FQNNGV. V lost 5 bases to trimming and J lost 7 bases, with 8 bases between them. In nucleotides, the CDR3 is TGTGCCAGCAGCGGAGGGTTTGGCTACACCTTC. This translates into CASSGGFGYTF.

The J gene is TRBJ2-7, the V gene TRBV20-1; D remains ambiguous. The V and J ends lost 3 bases and 3 bases respectively, with 9 bases between them. The CDR3 is made up of 12 amino acids. CDR1 and CDR2 from the germline V gene are DFQATT and SNEGSKA (reference sequence). CDR3 region: CSASGSDYEQYF. CDR3 sequence (DNA): TGCAGTGCTAGTGGGTCAGACTACGAGCAGTACTTC.

This clonotype showed up just a few times. The rearrangement uses TRBV20-1 and TRBJ2-5; weak D call: TRBD2 (5 bases). The CDR3 totals 14 residues. Trimming left V 5 bases short and J 0 bases short, with 13 bases between. Germline assignment: CDR1 DFQATT and CDR2 SNEGSKA (reference sequence). In DNA form, the CDR3 reads TGCAGTGCTCTAAGCGGATGGTACCAAGAGACCCAGTACTTC. Translating gives CSALSGWYQETQYF.

This clonotype was observed many times. V usage is TRBV6-5 and J usage is TRBJ2-4; D gene ambiguous. The CDR3 has 14 amino acids. The germline gives CDR1 MNHEY, CDR2 SVGAGI. V dropped 5 bases and J dropped 0 bases, with 8 bases sitting between them. The CDR3 loop reads CASSPSLAKNIQYF. The DNA for the CDR3 is TGTGCCAGCAGTCCCTCACTAGCCAAAAACATTCAGTACTTC.

This clonotype was counted a few times. The chain carries TRBV5-1 and TRBJ2-7, with 10 bases that match TRBD2. V dropped 4 bases and J dropped 3; count of bases not matched to a gene: 7. The CDR3 contains 15 residues. CDR1 and CDR2 from the germline V gene are SGHRS and YFSETQ. The CDR3, as DNA: TGCGCCAGCAGCCCGGGACTAGCGAGTATCTACGAGCAGTACTTC. Amino acid sequence: CASSPGLASIYEQYF.

The rearrangement uses TRBV20-1 and TRBJ2-3; TRBD2 aligns across 8 bases. The CDR3 consists of 13 residues. Germline V gives CDR1 DFQATT, CDR2 SNEGSKA (reference sequence). CDR3 nucleotides: TGCAGCCTCTTCCGGACTAGCTCGGATACGCAGTATTTT. Its protein product is CSLFRTSSDTQYF.

V usage is TRBV2 and J usage is TRBJ1-2; D might be TRBD1 (5 bases). Per the germline V gene, CDR1 is SNHLY and CDR2 is FYNNEI. The CDR3 extends over 15 amino acids. Trimming took 5 bases from V and 2 from J, leaving 15 bases between them. This CDR3 is CASSTVGGGNYGYTF. Written as DNA, the CDR3 is TGTGCCAGCAGTACGGTCGGTGGGGGGAACTATGGCTACACCTTC. Full variable domain (missing parts from reference TRBV2 and TRBJ1-2): EPEVTQTPSHQVTQMGQEVILRCVPISNHLYFYWYRQILGQKVEFLVSFYNNEISEKSEIFDDQFSVERPDGSNFTLKIRSTKLEDSAMYFCASSTVGGGNYGYTFGSGTRLTVV.

In its sample, this clonotype was seen a few times. The chain links TRBV5-1 to TRBJ2-1, with D maybe TRBD1 (6 bases). This CDR3 is built from 15 residues. V lost 1 base and J 5 bases, leaving 13 bases between the germline ends. The germline gives CDR1 SGHRS, CDR2 YFSETQ. CDR3 sequence (DNA): TGCGCCAGCAGCTTGCGCACAGGGAGTAACAATGAGCAGTTCTTC. Protein: CASSLRTGSNNEQFF.

The gene calls are TRBV2 and TRBJ1-5; perhaps TRBD1 as D (6 bases). The CDR3 consists of 19 residues. Germline V CDR1 and CDR2: SNHLY, FYNNEI. V was trimmed by 3 bases and J by 0 bases, leaving 21 bases between them. In DNA form, the CDR3 reads TGTGCCAGCAGTGACGACAGGAGGGGTGGATTTTATAGCAATCAGCCCCAGCATTTT. Translated, it gives CASSDDRRGGFYSNQPQHF.

This clonotype came up many times. This chain links TRBV10-1 with TRBJ1-1, with D perhaps matching TRBD1 (5 bases). This CDR3 spans 14 amino acids. The germline V gene has CDR1 WNHNN and CDR2 SYGVQD (reference sequence). With 4 bases removed from V and 0 bases from J, the gap between germline ends came to 9 bases. In DNA form, the CDR3 reads TGCGCCAGCAGTGCAAAGGACATGAACACTGAAGCTTTCTTT. The encoded protein is CASSAKDMNTEAFF.

This clonotype was detected a few times. The chain combines TRBV20-1 with TRBJ2-7, with 7 bases lining up with TRBD2. Germline-derived CDR1 and CDR2 are DFQATT and SNEGSKA (reference sequence). The CDR3 is 15 residues long. Trimming removed 3 bases from V and 1 base from J; junction bases left unmatched: 9. In DNA form, the CDR3 reads TGCAGTGCTAGTCCGGGGCTAGCGGCGTCCTACGAGCAGTACTTC. Protein sequence: CSASPGLAASYEQYF.

The genes are TRBV6-6 and TRBJ2-1; D possibly corresponds to TRBD2 (6 bases). Deletions cut 7 bases from V and 6 bases from J, with 19 bases between. The CDR3 has 15 amino acids. The germline V gene encodes CDR1 MNHNY and CDR2 SVGAGI (reference sequence). CDR3 residues: CASIDSDYSPNEQFF. The CDR3 bases are TGTGCCAGCATTGACTCGGACTATTCCCCCAATGAGCAGTTCTTC.

This clonotype was found once. CDR3 DNA: TGTGCCAGCAGCTTCCACCCTACAGATACGCAGTATTTT. Translation: CASSFHPTDTQYF. J is TRBJ2-3 and V is TRBV7-2; D is ambiguous. Germline V gene lookup returns CDR1 SGHTA and CDR2 FQGNSA. Trimming took off 3 bases at V and 3 bases at J, with 7 bases between the two ends. The CDR3 has 13 amino acids.

This clonotype has more than one count but fewer than ten. This chain links TRBV12-3 or TRBV12-4 with TRBJ1-4; 9 bases fit TRBD1. V lost 4 bases to trimming and J lost 4 bases; unmatched junction nucleotides: 10. The CDR3 runs 17 residues. This CDR3 is CASSYTGGDGGNEKLFF. In DNA form, the CDR3 reads TGTGCCAGCAGTTATACAGGGGGCGACGGAGGTAATGAAAAACTGTTTTTT.

This clonotype has a handful of counts. The chain links TRBV12-3 or TRBV12-4 to TRBJ1-6, with 7 nucleotides matching TRBD1. The CDR3 runs to 19 residues. With 3 bases clipped from V and 0 bases from J, the junction kept 11 bases outside the gene matches. CDR3 DNA sequence: TGTGCCAGCAGTTTCACCACAGGGGTCTGGAGCTCCTATAATTCACCCCTCCACTTT. This encodes CASSFTTGVWSSYNSPLHF.

This chain connects TRBV10-1 to TRBJ2-3; 8 bases align to TRBD2. The CDR3 extends over 14 amino acids. In germline, CDR1 is WNHNN, CDR2 SYGVQD (reference sequence). With 8 bases clipped from V and 2 bases from J, the junction kept 6 bases outside the gene matches. CDR3 in DNA: TGCGCCAGCGGGGCGGGGGGAATCACAGATACGCAGTATTTT. Protein product: CASGAGGITDTQYF.

This CDR3 is CASSLTGTDGFGEKLFF. For the CDR3, the DNA is TGTGCCAGCAGCTTAACCGGGACAGACGGTTTTGGGGAAAAACTGTTTTTT. The gene calls are TRBV7-8 and TRBJ1-4; 7 positions agree with TRBD1. This CDR3 is built from 17 residues. CDR1 and CDR2 (germline): SGHVS, FQNEAQ. V trimming: 2 bases; J trimming: 8 bases; junction bases outside the gene matches: 14.

V usage is TRBV12-3 or TRBV12-4 and J usage is TRBJ2-5; 12 bases are a match to TRBD2. The J call could be wrong; TRBJ2-7 is a better fit for the DNA end. The CDR3 length is 15 residues. The CDR3 here is CASSSSGGAVREQYF. The CDR3, as DNA: TGTGCCAGCAGTTCTAGCGGGGGGGCCGTACGCGAGCAGTACTTC.